Below are 22 T cell receptor beta chains sequenced from a single sample in a study of shared clonotypes between healthy human individuals. The assay was immunoSEQ multiplex PCR, and TCRdb's table has in-frame clones only and misses some. The table includes 950,000 to 1,100,000 clones, about three quarters detected once. The specimen sequenced was memory CD4+ T cells sorted from blood. Stated subset: CD45RA-negative fraction. Receptors originate from a man aged 18 to 30 in good health.

The chain carries TRBV7-9 and TRBJ2-7, with unresolved D. The CDR3 has 13 residues. The V and J ends lost 2 bases and 1 base respectively, with 6 bases between them. Germline CDR1 SEHNR, CDR2 FQNEAQ (reference sequence). CDR3 protein: CASSLLGSYEQYF. CDR3 DNA sequence: TGTGCCAGCAGCTTATTAGGATCCTACGAGCAGTACTTC.

The chain links TRBV25-1 to TRBJ2-2, with a possible D match to TRBD2 (6 bases). The germline V gene has CDR1 MGHDK and CDR2 SYGVNS. This CDR3 is 13 amino acids long. Trimming stripped 8 bases from V and 5 bases from J, with 12 bases between. The DNA for the CDR3 is TGTGCCAGCGGAGGGGAGGTTACCGGGGAGCTGTTTTTT. Its translation is CASGGEVTGELFF. The full variable domain, in which reference TRBV25-1 and TRBJ2-2 provide the parts outside the CDR3, is EADIYQTPRYLVIGTGKKITLECSQTMGHDKMYWYQQDPGMELHLIHYSYGVNSTEKGDLSSESTVSRIRTEHFPLTLESARPSHTSQYLCASGGEVTGELFFGEGSRLTVL.

V and J are TRBV10-3 and TRBJ1-6; 7 positions match TRBD1. The CDR3 has 13 residues. Germline CDR1 is ENHRY and CDR2 is SYGVKD. After removal of 7 bases from V and 6 bases from J, the junction contained 3 bases not matched to a gene. The DNA of the CDR3 is TGTGCCATCACGGAGGGGGCTAATTCACCCCTCCACTTT. Residues: CAITEGANSPLHF.

The table lists this clone with a count of one. The V gene is TRBV2, the J gene TRBJ1-2, with TRBD1 matching over 12 bases. The germline CDR1 and CDR2 sequences are SNHLY and FYNNEI. J gave up 7 bases and V 6 bases, and 15 bases lay outside the gene matches. The CDR3 totals 17 residues. CDR3 DNA sequence: TGTGCCAGCAGCCTGAATCCCGGGACAGGGGGCCGTAGTGGCTACACCTTC. Protein product: CASSLNPGTGGRSGYTF.

This clone appeared a single time. A much more abundant neighbour one base away suggests this may be a read error. The CDR3 carries no conserved terminal phenylalanine or tryptophan, so it likely arises from a read error. This rearrangement joins TRBV7-2 to TRBJ2-7; TRBD2 matches at 8 bases. The V gene end was trimmed by 0 bases and the J gene end by 5 bases; junction bases not matched to a gene: 6. CDR1 and CDR2 from the germline V gene are SGHTA and FQGNSA. The CDR3 is 15 residues long. This CDR3 reads CASSLASGSFNEQYL. DNA for the CDR3: TGTGCCAGCAGCTTAGCCAGCGGGAGCTTCAACGAGCAGTACCTC.

The rearrangement uses TRBV28 and TRBJ1-1; the match to TRBD1 covers 7 bases. V lost 6 bases, J lost 2 bases, and 12 bases stayed unmatched. This CDR3 comprises 16 residues. Germline values: CDR1 MDHEN, CDR2 SYDVKM. As DNA, the CDR3 is TGTGCCAGCAGCCTCCCCCTACCAGGGGGTAACACTGAAGCTTTCTTT. Translation: CASSLPLPGGNTEAFF. Complete variable domain (other parts from reference TRBV28 and TRBJ1-1): DVKVTQSSRYLVKRTGEKVFLECVQDMDHENMFWYRQDPGLGLRLIYFSYDVKMKEKGDIPEGYSVSREKKERFSLILESASTNQTSMYLCASSLPLPGGNTEAFFGQGTRLTVV.

This chain links TRBV7-9 with TRBJ1-3; 12 bases are a match to TRBD1. V lost 10 bases to trimming and J lost 7 bases; unmatched junction nucleotides: 8. CDR1 and CDR2 (germline): SEHNR, FQNEAQ (reference sequence). This CDR3 has 14 residues. The CDR3 reads CATSGGQGANTIYF. CDR3 nucleotides: TGTGCCACCTCTGGGGGACAGGGGGCGAACACCATATATTTT.

The chain has TRBV14 and TRBJ2-3; weak D call: TRBD1 (5 bases). Germline V gene lookup returns CDR1 SGHDN and CDR2 FVKESK. This CDR3 is built from 14 residues. V shed 2 bases and J shed 4 bases, with 10 bases lying between them. CDR3 bases: TGTGCCAGCAGCCAACAGGGATATGCAGATACGCAGTATTTT. It codes for CASSQQGYADTQYF.

This CDR3 reads CASSIDGAVGTEAFF. CDR3 in DNA: TGTGCCAGTAGTATAGACGGCGCGGTGGGGACTGAAGCTTTCTTT. The rearrangement links TRBV19 to TRBJ1-1; D is unresolved. The germline V and J ends were trimmed by 0 bases and 5 bases, with 13 bases remaining between them. The CDR3 extends over 15 amino acids. The germline V gene has CDR1 LNHDA and CDR2 SQIVND (reference sequence).

J is TRBJ1-4 and V is TRBV15; D remains unclear. Trimming took off 5 bases at V and 2 bases at J, with 9 bases between the two ends. Per the germline V gene, CDR1 is LNHNV and CDR2 is YYDKDF (reference sequence). The CDR3 runs to 14 residues. CDR3 sequence reads: CATSSGRTNEKLFF. CDR3 coding DNA: TGTGCCACCAGCTCGGGCCGGACTAATGAAAAACTGTTTTTT.

The V and J genes are TRBV7-2 and TRBJ1-6; unclear D gene. Germline V gene lookup returns CDR1 SGHTA and CDR2 FQGNSA. The CDR3 has 17 residues. The V gene lost 5 bases and the J gene lost 6 bases, with 20 bases spanning the gap. The chain's CDR3 is CASSRTGVRESNSPLHF. In nucleotides, the CDR3 is TGTGCCAGCAGCCGTACCGGGGTGCGGGAGAGTAATTCACCCCTCCACTTT. Full variable domain (remainder filled in from reference TRBV7-2 and TRBJ1-6): GAGVSQSPSNKVTEKGKDVELRCDPISGHTALYWYRQSLGQGLEFLIYFQGNSAPDKSGLPSDRFSAERTGGSVSTLTIQRTQQEDSAVYLCASSRTGVRESNSPLHFGNGTRLTVT.

This chain connects TRBV30 to TRBJ1-3; D might be TRBD1 (6 bases). Trimming stripped 2 bases from V and 9 bases from J, with 14 bases between. The CDR3 loop spans 13 amino acids. The germline gives CDR1 GTSNPN, CDR2 SVGIG (reference sequence). The CDR3, as DNA: TGTGCCTGGAGTCCCGACAGGTTCGGCACCATATATTTT. It codes for CAWSPDRFGTIYF.

This chain connects TRBV7-8 to TRBJ1-1; the D is unclear. CDR1 SGHVS and CDR2 FQNEAQ come from the germline V gene. V was shortened by 2 bases and J by 1 base, with 8 bases between the two germline ends. The length of the CDR3 is 14 residues. Here the CDR3 DNA reads TGTGCCAGCAGCTTAAGACTGTCGAACACTGAAGCTTTCTTT. Translated, it gives CASSLRLSNTEAFF.

In regard to this clone: Other DNA sequences in the sample encode the same CDR3. The genes are TRBV5-1 and TRBJ1-2, with D possibly TRBD1 on 6 matching bases. Germline assignment: CDR1 SGHRS and CDR2 YFSETQ. This CDR3 is built from 13 residues. The ends were cut back, 4 bases at V and 7 bases at J, with 14 bases in the middle. The CDR3 is CASSPEGVGGYTF. CDR3 bases: TGCGCCAGCAGCCCGGAGGGGGTTGGTGGCTACACCTTC. Together with reference TRBV5-1 and TRBJ1-2, the CDR3 gives the full variable domain: KAGVTQTPRYLIKTRGQQVTLSCSPISGHRSVSWYQQTPGQGLQFLFEYFSETQRNKGNFPGRFSGRQFSNSRSEMNVSTLELGDSALYLCASSPEGVGGYTFGSGTRLTVV.

The chain employs TRBV7-2 and TRBJ1-2, with a possible D match to TRBD1 (5 bases). With 4 bases removed from V and 0 bases from J, the gap between germline ends came to 15 bases. Germline V gene sequence: CDR1 SGHTA, CDR2 FQGNSA. This CDR3 has 16 residues. CDR3: CASSSPSGATNYGYTF. The CDR3 DNA follows: TGTGCCAGCAGCTCCCCCTCTGGGGCGACTAACTATGGCTACACCTTC.

This clone was seen just once. CDR3 coding DNA: TGTGCCAGCAGCTTAGATCCGGGAGTATCAGATACGCAGTATTTT. Translated: CASSLDPGVSDTQYF. The V and J genes are TRBV11-3 and TRBJ2-3; possibly TRBD2 for D (6 bases). Germline loops: CDR1 SGHNT, CDR2 YENEEA. Trimming stripped 0 bases from V and 4 bases from J, with 11 bases between. The length of the CDR3 is 15 residues. Full variable domain (missing parts from reference TRBV11-3 and TRBJ2-3): EAGVVQSPRYKIIEKKQPVAFWCNPISGHNTLYWYLQNLGQGPELLIRYENEEAVDDSQLPKDRFSAERLKGVDSTLKIQPAELGDSAVYLCASSLDPGVSDTQYFGPGTRLTVL.

The gene calls are TRBV5-1 and TRBJ2-7, with D possibly TRBD1 on 6 matching bases. In germline, CDR1 is SGHRS, CDR2 YFSETQ. The CDR3 consists of 15 residues. V was pared by 3 bases and J by 4 bases, with 17 bases between. The chain's CDR3 is CASSSPRTDSYEQYF. The CDR3 region has the DNA TGCGCCAGCAGCTCGCCAAGGACAGATTCGTACGAGCAGTACTTC.

This chain connects TRBV18 to TRBJ2-1; 8 bases align to TRBD2. The CDR3 sequence is 17 residues long. Germline V gene lookup returns CDR1 KGHSH and CDR2 LQKENI. The trim removed 10 bases at V and 5 bases at J, leaving 19 bases unmatched. The DNA of the CDR3 is TGTGCCACCAACGAAGGAGGACAGCAGCGGGGGAACAATGAGCAGTTCTTC. This sequence encodes CATNEGGQQRGNNEQFF.

The V and J genes are TRBV2 and TRBJ1-6, with 10 bases lining up with TRBD1. The CDR3 is 17 residues long. Germline CDR1 and CDR2: SNHLY and FYNNEI. Losses at the gene ends were 6 bases for V and 8 bases for J; bases not matched to a gene: 13. The CDR3 is CASSRDRGLIYDSPLHF. The CDR3 DNA is TGTGCCAGCAGCCGAGACAGGGGGCTCATTTATGATTCACCCCTCCACTTT.

This clone was recorded many times. The CDR3 sequence is CASSPTGYNEQFF. CDR3 coding DNA: TGTGCCAGCAGCCCGACAGGTTACAATGAGCAGTTCTTC. The V and J genes are TRBV7-3 and TRBJ2-1, with D possibly matching TRBD1 (6 bases). The ends were cut back, 5 bases at V and 4 bases at J, with 9 bases in the middle. Germline V gene lookup returns CDR1 SGHTA and CDR2 FQGTGA. CDR3 length equals 13 residues.

Details on this clone: One end of the junction varies from germline; a read error may be responsible. The chain combines TRBV18 with TRBJ2-7; 12 bases match TRBD2. This CDR3 has 15 amino acids. Germline assignment: CDR1 KGHSH and CDR2 LQKENI. CDR3 bases: TGTGCCAGCTCTGCGACTAGCGGGAGCTCCTACGAGCAGCACTTC. It translates to CASSATSGSSYEQHF. Combining the CDR3 with reference TRBV18 and TRBJ2-7 gives the whole variable domain NAGVMQNPRHLVRRRGQEARLRCSPMKGHSHVYWYRQLPEEGLKFMVYLQKENIIDESGMPKERFSAEFPKEGPSILRIQQVVRGDSAAYFCASSATSGSSYEQHFGPGTRLTVT.

Points on this clone: The sample carries other DNA sequences with the same CDR3. The rearrangement uses TRBV5-1 and TRBJ1-6; D might be TRBD1 (6 bases). Germline lookup yields CDR1 SGHRS and CDR2 YFSETQ. The CDR3 length is 14 residues. V was trimmed by 0 bases and J by 7 bases, leaving 8 bases between them. CDR3: CASSLEGQNSPLHF. For the CDR3, the DNA is TGCGCCAGCAGCTTGGAAGGACAGAATTCACCCCTCCACTTT.